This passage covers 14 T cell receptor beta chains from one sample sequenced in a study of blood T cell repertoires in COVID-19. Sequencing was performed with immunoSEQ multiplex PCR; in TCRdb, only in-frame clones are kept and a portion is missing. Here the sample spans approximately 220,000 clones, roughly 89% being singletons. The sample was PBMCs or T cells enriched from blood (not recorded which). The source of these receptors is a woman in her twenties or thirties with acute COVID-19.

The CDR3 DNA follows: TGTGCCAGCAGCACAATACGGACAGGTCTTGGAAAACTGTTTTTT. It encodes CASSTIRTGLGKLFF. The chain couples TRBV6-2 or TRBV6-3 to TRBJ1-4; 7 bases are shared with TRBD1. The germline gives CDR1 MNHEY, CDR2 SVGEGT. The CDR3 is 15 amino acids. V was pared by 6 bases and J by 10 bases, with 14 bases of the junction left unmatched.

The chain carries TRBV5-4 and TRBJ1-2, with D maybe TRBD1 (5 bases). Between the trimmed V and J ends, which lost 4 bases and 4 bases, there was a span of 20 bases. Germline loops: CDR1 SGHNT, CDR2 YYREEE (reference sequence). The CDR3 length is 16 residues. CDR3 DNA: TGTGCCAGCAGCCCACGGCGCGGGGGTAGGATCTATGGCTACACCTTC. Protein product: CASSPRRGGRIYGYTF.

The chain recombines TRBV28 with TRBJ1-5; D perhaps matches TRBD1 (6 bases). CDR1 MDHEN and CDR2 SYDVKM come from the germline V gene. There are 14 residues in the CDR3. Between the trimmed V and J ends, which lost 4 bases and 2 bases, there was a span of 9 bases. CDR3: CASSSTGRNQPQHF. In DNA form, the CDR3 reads TGTGCCAGCAGTTCGACAGGCCGCAATCAGCCCCAGCATTTT.

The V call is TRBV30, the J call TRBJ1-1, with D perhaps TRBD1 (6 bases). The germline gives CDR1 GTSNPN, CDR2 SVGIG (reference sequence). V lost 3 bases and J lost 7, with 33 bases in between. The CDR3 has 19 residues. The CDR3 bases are TGTGCCTGGAGCCTACCCCCTTTTTCTACATACGAAACAGGGAATGAAGCTTTCTTT. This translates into CAWSLPPFSTYETGNEAFF.

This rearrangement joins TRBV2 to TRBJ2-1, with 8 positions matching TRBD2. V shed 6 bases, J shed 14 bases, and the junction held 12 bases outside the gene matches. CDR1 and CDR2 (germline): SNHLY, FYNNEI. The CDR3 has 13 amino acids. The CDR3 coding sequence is TGTGCCAGCAGGCCCGGGGGCGGGGGGCAGGAGTTCTTC. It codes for CASRPGGGGQEFF.

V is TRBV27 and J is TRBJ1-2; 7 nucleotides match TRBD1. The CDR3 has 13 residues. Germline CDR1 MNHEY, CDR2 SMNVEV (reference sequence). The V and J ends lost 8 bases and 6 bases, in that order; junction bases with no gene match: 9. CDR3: CASGLQRGHGYTF. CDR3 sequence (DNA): TGTGCCAGCGGACTTCAGAGGGGGCATGGCTACACCTTC.

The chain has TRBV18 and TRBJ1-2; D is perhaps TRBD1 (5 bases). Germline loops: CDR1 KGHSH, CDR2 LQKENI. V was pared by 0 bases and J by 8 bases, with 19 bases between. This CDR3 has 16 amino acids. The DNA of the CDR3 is TGTGCCAGCTCACCACCGCTAGGAGCGACAGCCTCGGGCTACACCTTC. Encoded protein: CASSPPLGATASGYTF.

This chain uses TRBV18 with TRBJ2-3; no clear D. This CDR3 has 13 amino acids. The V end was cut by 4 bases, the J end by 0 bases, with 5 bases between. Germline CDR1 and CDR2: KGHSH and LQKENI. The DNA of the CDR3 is TGTGCCAGCTCACTGGAGAGCACAGATACGCAGTATTTT. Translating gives CASSLESTDTQYF.

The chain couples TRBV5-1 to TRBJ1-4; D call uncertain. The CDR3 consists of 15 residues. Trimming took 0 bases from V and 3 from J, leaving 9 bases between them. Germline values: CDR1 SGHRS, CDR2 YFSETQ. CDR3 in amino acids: CASSLETASNEKLFF. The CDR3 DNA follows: TGCGCCAGCAGCTTGGAAACAGCTTCTAATGAAAAACTGTTTTTT.

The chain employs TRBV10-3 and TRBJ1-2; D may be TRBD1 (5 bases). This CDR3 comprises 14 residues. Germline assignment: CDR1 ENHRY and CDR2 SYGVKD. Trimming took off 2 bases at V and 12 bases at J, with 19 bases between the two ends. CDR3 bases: TGTGCCATCAGTGAGGCAGGAGCGGGGCCACTAGACACCTTC. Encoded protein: CAISEAGAGPLDTF.

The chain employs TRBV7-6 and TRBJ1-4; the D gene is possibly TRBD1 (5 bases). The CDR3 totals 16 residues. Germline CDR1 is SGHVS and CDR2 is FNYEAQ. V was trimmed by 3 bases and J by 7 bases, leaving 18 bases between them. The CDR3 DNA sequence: TGTGCCAGCAGCTTGAAAGGTGGGGGGTTGGCTGAAAAACTGTTTTTT. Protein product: CASSLKGGGLAEKLFF.

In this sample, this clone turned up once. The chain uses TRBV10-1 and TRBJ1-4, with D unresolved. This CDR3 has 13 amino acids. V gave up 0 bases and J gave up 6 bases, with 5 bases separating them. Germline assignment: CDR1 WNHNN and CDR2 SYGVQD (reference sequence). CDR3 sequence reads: CASSESRDEKLFF. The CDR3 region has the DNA TGCGCCAGCAGTGAGTCGAGGGATGAAAAACTGTTTTTT.

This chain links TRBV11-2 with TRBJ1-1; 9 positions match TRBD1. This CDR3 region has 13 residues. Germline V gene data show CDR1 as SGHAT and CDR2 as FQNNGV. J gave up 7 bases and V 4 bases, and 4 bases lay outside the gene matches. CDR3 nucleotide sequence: TGTGCCAGCAGCTCACAGGGGGCAGATGAAGCTTTCTTT. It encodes CASSSQGADEAFF.

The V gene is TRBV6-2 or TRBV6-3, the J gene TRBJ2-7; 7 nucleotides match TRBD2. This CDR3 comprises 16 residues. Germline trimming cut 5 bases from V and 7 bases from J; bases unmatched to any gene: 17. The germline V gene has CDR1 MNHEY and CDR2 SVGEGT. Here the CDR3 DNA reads TGTGCCAGCAGTCCCAATGCGGGGGTCTATGCTGTGGAGCAGTACTTC. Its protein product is CASSPNAGVYAVEQYF.